This T cell receptor beta chain was sequenced for a study of PD-1 blockade in mismatch repair-deficient tumors (TCRdb year 2017). About the study as a whole: The trial enrolled just over 85 consecutive patients with some twelve mismatch repair-deficient cancer types between late 2013 and 2016, all previously treated and progressing. Tumor-associated T cell clones in the peripheral blood of patients responding to PD-1 blockade were tracked using deep sequencing of TCR CDR3 regions. Results and caveats for the whole study, not just this receptor: Clones residing in the tumor, which were often undetectable in blood before treatment, expanded quickly after pembrolizumab and then contracted, generally before radiologic responses.

On this clone itself: The antigen it recognizes is unknown. Per-nucleotide qualities are absent, and no much larger clonotype sits a single base away.

Mismatch repair deficiency in every enrolled patient was established by polymerase chain reaction or immunohistochemistry. A few patients who responded to pembrolizumab therapy underwent TCR sequencing. The phase II trial prospectively tested pembrolizumab PD-1 blockade in advanced mismatch repair-deficient cancers regardless of tissue of origin. Peripheral blood T cell samples were collected serially, before PD-1 blockade began and at several time points afterward. The timing of each blood sample was reported as weeks after the first dose of pembrolizumab. CDR1 MGHDK and CDR2 SYGVNS are derived from the germline V gene. The CDR3 goes from the cysteine to the phenylalanine over 15 residues. The retained sequence is limited to the CDR3, 45 bases, with the frame set at the first base. Trimming leaves V shorter by 3 bases and J shorter by 3 bases, with the junction holding 7 bases beyond the gene matches.

Library preparation was by the immunoSEQ multiplex PCR assay. TCRdb provides this immuneACCESS table in a form limited to in-frame rearrangements. Some clones are lacking; in checked studies, under half of them reflect an unresolved V gene, and why the rest are absent is not known. Counted in this sample were about 130,000 clones; about nine tenths of them appeared once. The ten largest clones take up 12% of the sample. The receptor comes from an adult with mismatch repair-deficient cancer. The sample in question was peripheral blood, obtained roughly 70 weeks after starting pembrolizumab. The chain uses TRBV25-1 and TRBJ2-7, with 8 bases in between that match TRBD2. The bases are TGTGCCAGCAGTGACAATAGCGGGATGGGCTACGAGCAGTACTTC. Its product reads: CASSDNSGMGYEQYF.